The 19 T cell receptor beta chains presented below share a single source sample, sequenced in a study of glioma-infiltrating T cells after dendritic cell vaccination. TCRdb keeps only in-frame clones here, not all; method: immunoSEQ multiplex PCR. Among fewer than 110,000 clones listed, 75% to 85% were seen once. The sample consisted of blood, taken before dendritic cell vaccination. These receptors were taken from a human donor with glioblastoma.

J is TRBJ2-7 and V is TRBV5-4; 8 nucleotides align to TRBD1. Trimming removed 4 bases from V and 4 bases from J; junction bases left unmatched: 7. CDR3 length: 14 residues. Germline CDR1 reads SGHNT; CDR2 reads YYREEE (reference sequence). DNA for the CDR3: TGTGCCAGCAGCACGCGGACAGGGCCTTACGAGCAGTACTTC. Amino acid sequence: CASSTRTGPYEQYF.

The V and J genes are TRBV5-4 and TRBJ1-1; the D gene is possibly TRBD1 (6 bases). The V end lost 4 bases, the J end lost 1 base, and 23 bases lay between the germline ends. This CDR3 has 18 residues. Germline assignment: CDR1 SGHNT and CDR2 YYREEE (reference sequence). The CDR3 DNA is TGTGCCAGCAGCCGACGACTCCGACCGGGACAAGAGAACACTGAAGCTTTCTTT. This encodes CASSRRLRPGQENTEAFF.

This chain joins TRBV7-2 and TRBJ1-6, with 7 bases matching TRBD1. J lost 5 bases, V lost 4 bases, and 5 bases had no gene match. Germline CDR1 reads SGHTA; CDR2 reads FQGNSA. The CDR3 contains 15 residues. CDR3 bases: TGTGCCAGCAGCTCGCCGGGACAGAATAATTCACCCCTCCACTTT. It codes for CASSSPGQNNSPLHF.

The gene calls are TRBV27 and TRBJ1-6, with D possibly matching TRBD1 (6 bases). Germline lookup yields CDR1 MNHEY and CDR2 SMNVEV (reference sequence). The CDR3 is 13 residues long. V gave up 8 bases and J gave up 4 bases, with 9 bases separating them. CDR3 residues: CASSDSYNSPLHF. Here the CDR3 DNA reads TGTGCCAGCTCGGACAGTTATAATTCACCCCTCCACTTT.

The rearrangement links TRBV6-6 to TRBJ2-7, with D possibly TRBD1 on 6 matching bases. With 8 bases removed from V and 4 bases from J, the gap between germline ends came to 18 bases. Germline V gives CDR1 MNHNY, CDR2 SVGAGI (reference sequence). The CDR3 length is 14 residues. CDR3 region: CASAITGSGYEQYF. CDR3 sequence (DNA): TGTGCCAGCGCTATTACAGGGAGTGGATACGAGCAGTACTTC.

This chain uses TRBV29-1 with TRBJ2-3, with D possibly TRBD1 on 5 matching bases. CDR3 length equals 14 residues. In germline, CDR1 is SQVTM, CDR2 ANQGSEA. V was cut by 1 base and J by 4 bases, with 12 bases left in between. The CDR3 loop is CSVEAHPRADTQYF. For the CDR3, the DNA is TGCAGCGTTGAAGCCCATCCCAGGGCAGATACGCAGTATTTT.

This chain links TRBV6-1 with TRBJ2-7; D remains ambiguous. Germline CDR1 is MNHNS and CDR2 is SASEGT. This CDR3 region has 13 residues. The V and J ends lost 3 bases and 3 bases respectively, with 9 bases between them. Written as DNA, the CDR3 is TGTGCCAGCAGTGAGGGCAGTTTCTACGAGCAGTACTTC. This encodes CASSEGSFYEQYF.

The rearrangement joins TRBV11-2 to TRBJ1-1; perhaps TRBD1 as D (6 bases). CDR3 size: 15 residues. V lost 6 bases, J lost 2 bases, and 16 bases lay in between. The V gene's germline CDR1 is SGHAT and CDR2 FQNNGV. The CDR3: CASRTIQGTNTEAFF. For the CDR3, the DNA is TGTGCCAGCAGAACGATACAGGGAACAAACACTGAAGCTTTCTTT.

J is TRBJ1-6 and V is TRBV30, with 9 bases fitting TRBD1. From germline, CDR1 is GTSNPN and CDR2 SVGIG (reference sequence). V lost 5 bases and J lost 9; bases outside the gene matches: 5. The CDR3 runs 13 residues. DNA of the CDR3: TGTGCCTGGGCCGGGACAGGGATTTCACCCCTCCACTTT. Translated: CAWAGTGISPLHF.

This clone has just one count. This chain links TRBV10-3 with TRBJ1-1, with unresolved D. The germline V and J ends were trimmed by 3 bases and 1 base, with 18 bases remaining between them. Per germline, CDR1 ENHRY and CDR2 SYGVKD. This CDR3 contains 17 residues. CDR3 loop: CAISDGKREGRNTEAFF. The CDR3 nucleotides read TGTGCCATCAGTGACGGGAAAAGGGAAGGCAGGAACACTGAAGCTTTCTTT.

This chain connects TRBV6-4 to TRBJ1-2; D not certain. Germline V gene sequence: CDR1 MRHNA, CDR2 SNTAGT. The ends were cut back, 9 bases at V and 5 bases at J, with 22 bases in the middle. The CDR3 length is 15 residues. Here the CDR3 reads CARDRTLPYPYGYTF. CDR3 DNA sequence: TGTGCCAGGGATCGGACTCTCCCTTATCCGTATGGCTACACCTTC.

The genes are TRBV30 and TRBJ2-7, with 8 nucleotides matching TRBD2. V lost 0 bases to trimming and J lost 7 bases; unmatched junction nucleotides: 5. CDR3 length: 13 residues. Per the germline V gene, CDR1 is GTSNPN and CDR2 is SVGIG (reference sequence). CDR3 protein: CAWSVSTGGEQYF. The CDR3 DNA sequence: TGTGCCTGGAGTGTGTCAACGGGAGGGGAGCAGTACTTC.

The chain is built from TRBV4-1 and TRBJ2-1, with D maybe TRBD2 (5 bases). The V end was cut by 3 bases, the J end by 5 bases, with 8 bases between. The CDR3 extends over 13 amino acids. Per the germline V gene, CDR1 is MGHRA and CDR2 is YSYEKL. The CDR3 region has the DNA TGCGCCAGCAGCCAGTCACTAGACAATGAGCAGTTCTTC. This gives the protein CASSQSLDNEQFF.

V gene TRBV6-1 combines with J gene TRBJ2-7; no firm D call. Per the germline V gene, CDR1 is MNHNS and CDR2 is SASEGT. V gave up 6 bases and J gave up 5 bases, with 8 bases separating them. The CDR3 totals 11 residues. The chain's CDR3 is CASSPRDEQYF. As DNA, the CDR3 is TGTGCCAGCAGCCCCCGCGACGAGCAGTACTTC.

The chain employs TRBV30 and TRBJ2-7; perhaps TRBD1 as D (6 bases). The germline V gene encodes CDR1 GTSNPN and CDR2 SVGIG (reference sequence). With 5 bases removed from V and 0 bases from J, the gap between germline ends came to 11 bases. CDR3 length: 13 residues. Here the CDR3 DNA reads TGTGCCTGGGGGACACCACTCTCCTACGAGCAGTACTTC. Its protein is CAWGTPLSYEQYF. The full variable domain, in which reference TRBV30 and TRBJ2-7 provide the parts outside the CDR3, is SQTIHQWPATLVQPVGSPLSLECTVEGTSNPNLYWYRQAAGRGLQLLFYSVGIGQISSEVPQNLSASRPQDRQFILSSKKLLLSDSGFYLCAWGTPLSYEQYFGPGTRLTVT.

In regard to this clone: Other DNA variants within this sample encode the same CDR3. V is TRBV5-1 and J is TRBJ2-7, with TRBD1 identical over 8 bases. V trimming: 0 bases; J trimming: 4 bases; junction bases outside the gene matches: 3. There are 14 residues in the CDR3. The germline CDR1 and CDR2 sequences are SGHRS and YFSETQ. CDR3 loop: CASSLGQGAYEQYF. CDR3 nucleotides: TGCGCCAGCAGCTTGGGCCAGGGGGCTTACGAGCAGTACTTC.

V is TRBV30 and J is TRBJ1-6, with no clear D. Germline V gene sequence: CDR1 GTSNPN, CDR2 SVGIG (reference sequence). This CDR3 comprises 14 residues. The V and J ends lost 2 bases and 6 bases respectively, with 11 bases between them. Written as DNA, the CDR3 is TGTGCCTGGAGTCGTACAGCTACTAATTCACCCCTCCACTTT. It translates to CAWSRTATNSPLHF.

This sequence joins TRBV2 and TRBJ2-7; D possibly corresponds to TRBD1 (6 bases). The V gene's germline CDR1 is SNHLY and CDR2 FYNNEI. With 5 bases removed from V and 4 bases from J, the gap between germline ends came to 12 bases. There are 13 residues in the CDR3. CDR3 loop: CASSLTGQYEQYF. The CDR3 coding sequence is TGTGCCAGCAGTTTGACAGGCCAATACGAGCAGTACTTC.

This clone was counted a single time. J is TRBJ1-5 and V is TRBV7-9, with unresolved D. Germline values: CDR1 SEHNR, CDR2 FQNEAQ (reference sequence). Trimming shortened V by 0 bases and J by 2 bases, and 14 bases separated the two germline ends. The CDR3 consists of 17 residues. The CDR3, as DNA: TGTGCCAGCAGCTTAGCCTCTTCTTCCGGGGGCAATCAGCCCCAGCATTTT. Translated: CASSLASSSGGNQPQHF.